This T cell receptor beta chain was identified in a study of beta chain features in type 1 diabetes. At least ten counts were recorded for this clone. Every bit of the isolated RNA underwent reverse transcription, so sequencing read expressed TCRB transcripts. Sequenced by immunoSEQ multiplex PCR; TCRdb stores in-frame clones only, minus some. The data contain over 100,000 clones, less than 40% of them singletons. Via the markers CD45RO/CCR7/CD25/CD127/CD95/CD27, stem cell-like memory, regulatory, central memory and naive CD4+ cells were sorted. The clonotype comes from a woman aged 18-29 years in good health. Sequenced: stem cell memory CD4+ T cells from blood.

The CDR3 here is CATSRDQRTQYF. The CDR3 region has the DNA TGTGCCACCAGCAGAGATCAGCGGACCCAGTACTTC. V and J are TRBV15 and TRBJ2-5; D ambiguous. Trimming shortened V by 0 bases and J by 7 bases, and 6 bases separated the two germline ends. The CDR3 contains 12 residues. CDR1 is LNHNV and CDR2 is YYDKDF in the germline V gene (reference sequence).